The 28 T cell receptor beta chains below come from one sample, sequenced in a study of T-cell reconstitution after alpha-beta-depleted transplantation in children (dated by TCRdb to 2016 to 2017). Receptor libraries were prepared by PCR. Reads for this sample came from an Illumina HiSeq 2500. TCR library preparation used molecular barcoding, with unique molecular identifiers applied to normalize quantification of the TCRbeta repertoire. Clones were called with MiXCR by TCRdb after fastp trimmed the public reads at Q25, and only in-frame beta chains were retained. CDR3 protein sequences are deduplicated, and each keeps its most common genes and DNA. A total of 420,000 or so distinct CDR3 sequences appear in this sample, about 11% of them only once. About 5% of the sample is taken by the ten largest. This material consisted of PBMCs from the stem cell graft donor, taken from the stem cell graft. Receptors were obtained from a human donor who donated a stem cell graft to a child with acute myeloid leukemia.

The rearrangement uses TRBV6-2 or TRBV6-3 and TRBJ2-3; TRBD2 aligns across 12 bases. The CDR3 length is 17 residues. Germline assignment: CDR1 MNHEY and CDR2 SVGEGT. V dropped 0 bases and J dropped 5; count of bases not matched to a gene: 6. The CDR3 DNA follows: TGTGCCAGCAGTTACTCGGCTAGCGGGGGGGCCGAAGATACGCAGTATTTT. It specifies CASSYSASGGAEDTQYF.

This clonotype was counted only a few times. J is TRBJ1-1 and V is TRBV20-1; tentatively, D is TRBD1 (5 bases). From germline, CDR1 is DFQATT and CDR2 SNEGSKA (reference sequence). The germline V and J ends were trimmed by 4 bases and 2 bases, with 8 bases remaining between them. The CDR3 has 12 amino acids. The CDR3 spells CSAKRGNTEAFF. As DNA, the CDR3 is TGCAGTGCTAAGAGGGGAAACACTGAAGCTTTCTTT.

This clonotype was counted between two and nine times. The CDR3 loop reads CSARDPAGGTYEQYF. The CDR3, as DNA: TGCAGTGCTAGAGATCCGGCAGGGGGCACCTACGAGCAGTACTTC. The chain recombines TRBV20-1 with TRBJ2-7; TRBD1 matches 8 bases. Trimming cost V 0 bases and J 2 bases; bases outside gene matches: 6. Germline CDR1 reads DFQATT; CDR2 reads SNEGSKA (reference sequence). The CDR3 covers 15 residues.

This clonotype was detected a few times. The chain uses TRBV11-3 and TRBJ2-5, with D possibly being TRBD2 (6 bases). V dropped 7 bases and J dropped 5 bases, with 17 bases sitting between them. The CDR3 spans 14 residues. Germline V gene data show CDR1 as SGHNT and CDR2 as YENEEA. For the CDR3, the DNA is TGTGCCAGCAAGGATAGCGGAGCCGCGGAGACCCAGTACTTC. Translating gives CASKDSGAAETQYF.

There are many counts of this clonotype. This chain joins TRBV5-4 and TRBJ2-5; 7 nucleotides match TRBD1. CDR3 length equals 15 residues. V lost 5 bases, J lost 6 bases, and 13 bases stayed unmatched. Germline V gene lookup returns CDR1 SGHNT and CDR2 YYREEE (reference sequence). CDR3 DNA: TGTGCCAGCAGTTCTCCGGGACAGCCTGGGAAGACCCAGTACTTC. Translation: CASSSPGQPGKTQYF.

The chain links TRBV20-1 to TRBJ2-1; D possibly corresponds to TRBD2 (7 bases). CDR3 size: 15 residues. Trimming removed 1 base at V and 5 bases at J, with 15 bases between. Germline V lookup: CDR1 DFQATT, CDR2 SNEGSKA (reference sequence). The CDR3 region is CSARVRGGRNNEQFF. The CDR3 bases are TGCAGTGCTAGAGTTAGGGGGGGGCGAAACAATGAGCAGTTCTTC.

This clonotype was seen a few times. V is TRBV20-1 and J is TRBJ2-7; D call uncertain. Trimming removed 0 bases at V and 1 base at J, with 7 bases between. The CDR3 length is 13 residues. The germline gives CDR1 DFQATT, CDR2 SNEGSKA (reference sequence). CDR3 sequence (DNA): TGCAGTGCTAGAGATTTGTTATCCTACGAGCAGTACTTC. As protein: CSARDLLSYEQYF.

The CDR3, as DNA: TGTGCCAGCAGCTCGAGACAGGGTATGGCAGATACGCAGTATTTT. This codes for CASSSRQGMADTQYF. The chain recombines TRBV3-1 with TRBJ2-3, with 7 nucleotides matching TRBD1. The CDR3 length is 15 residues. Germline lookup yields CDR1 LGHDT and CDR2 YNNKEL (reference sequence). The V and J ends lost 5 bases and 4 bases, in that order; junction bases with no gene match: 9.

The chain is built from TRBV5-6 and TRBJ2-7; TRBD2 matches at 7 bases. The germline CDR1 and CDR2 sequences are SGHDT and YYEEEE. V dropped 4 bases and J dropped 5; count of bases not matched to a gene: 15. CDR3 length: 16 residues. CDR3 region: CASSTTGTTKIHEQYF. CDR3 nucleotide sequence: TGTGCCAGCAGCACGACCGGGACTACCAAGATCCACGAGCAGTACTTC.

This clonotype is a singleton in its sample. V is TRBV19 and J is TRBJ1-5; D remains unclear. Trimming left V 2 bases short and J 7 bases short, with 6 bases between. CDR1 and CDR2 (germline): LNHDA, SQIVND (reference sequence). The CDR3 sequence is 12 residues long. The CDR3 DNA is TGTGCCAGTAGTATATTGGGACAGCCCCAGCATTTT. It codes for CASSILGQPQHF.

This clonotype was seen more than once but under ten times. J is TRBJ2-7 and V is TRBV18, with 9 bases aligning to TRBD2. With V trimmed by 0 bases and J by 3 bases, 6 bases remained unmatched. The CDR3 is made up of 16 amino acids. The germline gives CDR1 KGHSH, CDR2 LQKENI. CDR3 loop: CASSPPAGGLGYEQYF. The CDR3 coding sequence is TGTGCCAGCTCACCACCGGCGGGAGGGCTAGGCTACGAGCAGTACTTC.

This clonotype was seen a handful of times. The CDR3 reads CASSSKASVNVGEQFF. CDR3 coding DNA: TGTGCCAGCAGCTCAAAAGCTAGCGTAAACGTTGGTGAGCAGTTCTTC. V gene TRBV11-1 combines with J gene TRBJ2-1; D might be TRBD2 (6 bases). Germline CDR1 is SGHAT and CDR2 is FQDESV (reference sequence). The CDR3 has 16 residues. Trimming cost V 4 bases and J 9 bases, with 22 bases left between them.

This clonotype was seen only a few times. V is TRBV3-1 and J is TRBJ2-1; TRBD2 might be the D (6 bases). Germline lookup yields CDR1 LGHDT and CDR2 YNNKEL (reference sequence). CDR3 length: 17 residues. Trimming took 1 base from V and 7 from J, leaving 20 bases between them. The CDR3 nucleotides are TGTGCCAGCAGCCAAGGGCCTCAGGCTAGCGCGGGGAATGAGCAGTTCTTC. Encoded protein: CASSQGPQASAGNEQFF.

This clonotype was detected only a few times. CDR3 sequence (DNA): TGCAGTGCCCGGCGGCCAGATCAAAGCTCCTACAATGAGCAGTTCTTC. Translating gives CSARRPDQSSYNEQFF. J is TRBJ2-1 and V is TRBV20-1; no definite D call. V was trimmed by 6 bases and J by 0 bases, leaving 18 bases between them. The CDR3 sequence is 16 residues long. Germline V gene lookup returns CDR1 DFQATT and CDR2 SNEGSKA (reference sequence).

This clonotype has only a few counts. The rearrangement links TRBV5-1 to TRBJ1-1; D possibly corresponds to TRBD1 (5 bases). Per the germline V gene, CDR1 is SGHRS and CDR2 is YFSETQ. The CDR3 has 14 residues. The ends were cut back, 3 bases at V and 4 bases at J, with 13 bases in the middle. In DNA form, the CDR3 reads TGCGCCAGCAGCTCCGGGACGGTGGGCACTGAAGCTTTCTTT. This sequence encodes CASSSGTVGTEAFF.

CDR3 sequence (DNA): TGCGCCAGCAGCCCTAGCGGGAGGCTCTCGAATGAGCAGTTCTTC. Its translation: CASSPSGRLSNEQFF. J is TRBJ2-1 and V is TRBV5-1, with 11 bases matching TRBD2. This CDR3 is built from 15 residues. Germline CDR1 reads SGHRS; CDR2 reads YFSETQ. V dropped 4 bases and J dropped 7; count of bases not matched to a gene: 7.

This chain uses TRBV20-1 with TRBJ2-3; 7 bases are shared with TRBD2. CDR3 length: 14 residues. Germline trimming cut 0 bases from V and 5 bases from J; bases unmatched to any gene: 5. Looked up from germline, CDR1 is DFQATT and CDR2 is SNEGSKA (reference sequence). The CDR3 coding sequence is TGCAGTGCTAGAGATGCAGGGAGGGTAGATACGCAGTATTTT. It specifies CSARDAGRVDTQYF.

The chain is built from TRBV20-1 and TRBJ1-1, with 7 nucleotides matching TRBD1. This CDR3 is built from 13 residues. Trimming at V came to 1 base and at J to 5 bases, leaving 4 bases not matched to a gene. CDR1 DFQATT and CDR2 SNEGSKA come from the germline V gene (reference sequence). This chain's CDR3 is CSARGDRETEAFF. In DNA form, the CDR3 reads TGCAGTGCTAGAGGAGACAGGGAGACTGAAGCTTTCTTT.

This clonotype showed up just a few times. The chain uses TRBV2 and TRBJ1-5, with TRBD1 as a possible D gene (6 bases). The CDR3 extends over 15 amino acids. The ends were cut back, 6 bases at V and 3 bases at J, with 15 bases in the middle. The germline V gene has CDR1 SNHLY and CDR2 FYNNEI. In nucleotides, the CDR3 is TGTGCCAGCAGAACAACAGGGTTTGCCAATCAGCCCCAGCATTTT. This translates into CASRTTGFANQPQHF.

The V call is TRBV5-1, the J call TRBJ2-3, with 8 bases lining up with TRBD2. J gave up 2 bases and V 0 bases, and 5 bases lay outside the gene matches. Germline V gene sequence: CDR1 SGHRS, CDR2 YFSETQ. This CDR3 spans 16 amino acids. Written as DNA, the CDR3 is TGCGCCAGCAGCTTGGGAAGCGGGGGAGACACAGATACGCAGTATTTT. Amino acid sequence: CASSLGSGGDTDTQYF.

V and J are TRBV20-1 and TRBJ2-7, with D perhaps TRBD1 (6 bases). The CDR3 sequence is 13 residues long. V lost 0 bases and J 4 bases, leaving 10 bases between the germline ends. Germline V gene lookup returns CDR1 DFQATT and CDR2 SNEGSKA (reference sequence). The DNA of the CDR3 is TGCAGTGCTAGAGATATGACAGGATACGAGCAGTACGTC. Protein sequence: CSARDMTGYEQYV.

This clonotype was detected only a few times. The CDR3 here is CSVEDPDPAGDDVETQYF. DNA of the CDR3: TGCAGCGTTGAAGATCCCGACCCAGCAGGGGACGATGTGGAGACCCAGTACTTC. V and J are TRBV29-1 and TRBJ2-5; D possibly corresponds to TRBD1 (6 bases). V was trimmed by 0 bases and J by 5 bases, leaving 25 bases between them. The germline V gene encodes CDR1 SQVTM and CDR2 ANQGSEA. The CDR3 totals 18 residues.

The chain employs TRBV20-1 and TRBJ2-3; D assignment may be TRBD1 or TRBD2 (7 bases each). The CDR3 loop spans 16 amino acids. V lost 3 bases and J 5 bases, leaving 21 bases between the germline ends. In germline, CDR1 is DFQATT, CDR2 SNEGSKA (reference sequence). CDR3 protein: CSARAGGVGGGDTQYF. CDR3 DNA sequence: TGCAGTGCTAGGGCAGGGGGGGTCGGCGGTGGAGATACGCAGTATTTT.

This clonotype was recorded a few times. The genes are TRBV10-3 and TRBJ2-2; 11 nucleotides agree with TRBD2. The CDR3 is made up of 16 amino acids. Germline CDR1 and CDR2: ENHRY and SYGVKD. V lost 8 bases to trimming and J lost 4 bases; unmatched junction nucleotides: 9. The CDR3 sequence is CAIGPLAGGVTGELFF. CDR3 DNA sequence: TGTGCCATCGGTCCCCTAGCGGGAGGAGTCACCGGGGAGCTGTTTTTT.

This clonotype has a count of ten or more. The CDR3 here is CASSPNRGSSSPLHF. CDR3 coding DNA: TGTGCCAGCAGCCCGAACAGGGGGTCAAGTTCACCCCTCCACTTT. This chain links TRBV5-6 with TRBJ1-6, with TRBD1 matching 8 bases. The ends lost 4 bases at V and 9 bases at J; junction bases unmatched: 9. This CDR3 has 15 amino acids. Germline-derived CDR1 and CDR2 are SGHDT and YYEEEE.

This clonotype was observed many times. V gene TRBV29-1 combines with J gene TRBJ2-7, with D possibly TRBD2 on 6 matching bases. This CDR3 comprises 15 residues. Trimming took 3 bases from V and 3 from J, leaving 18 bases between them. The germline CDR1 and CDR2 sequences are SQVTM and ANQGSEA. The CDR3 DNA is TGCAGCGTTGAGGTAGTTGGCGGGGAGGTCTACGAGCAGTACTTC. Amino acid sequence: CSVEVVGGEVYEQYF.

This chain uses TRBV12-3 or TRBV12-4 with TRBJ2-2; 12 bases align to TRBD1. V dropped 5 bases and J dropped 5; count of bases not matched to a gene: 12. The CDR3 spans 18 residues. Here the CDR3 reads CASSPAGTGGVGTGELFF. CDR3 nucleotides: TGTGCCAGCAGTCCGGCCGGGACAGGGGGCGTTGGGACCGGGGAGCTGTTTTTT.

The chain is built from TRBV12-3 or TRBV12-4 and TRBJ1-2, with a possible D match to TRBD1 (6 bases). Trimming stripped 3 bases from V and 2 bases from J, with 13 bases between. This CDR3 comprises 15 residues. CDR3 nucleotides: TGTGCCAGCAGTTTCTTCGACAGGCCAAACTATGGCTACACCTTC. The encoded protein is CASSFFDRPNYGYTF.